This TCR beta chain comes out of a study of shared clonotypes between healthy human individuals. Only in-frame clones appear in the TCRdb table, and some are missing; sequencing was by immunoSEQ multiplex PCR. The sample records about 680,000 clones, about 80% being singletons. The CDR3 covers 10 residues. Germline CDR1 and CDR2: SNHLY and FYNNEI. V was clipped by 5 bases and J by 8 bases, with 3 bases between them. Input material: memory CD4+ T cells sorted from blood. Subset defined: CD45RA-negative fraction. The genes are TRBV2 and TRBJ1-4; no clear D. The source is a woman aged 25 to 45 in good health. Here the CDR3 reads CASSREKLFF. The CDR3 DNA sequence: TGTGCCAGCAGTCGAGAAAAACTGTTTTTT.